This T cell receptor beta chain was identified during a study of blood T cell repertoires in COVID-19. CDR3 length: 17 residues. V shed 6 bases, J shed 4 bases, and the junction held 13 bases outside the gene matches. Germline V gene data show CDR1 as LGHDT and CDR2 as YNNKEL (reference sequence). Assay: immunoSEQ multiplex PCR; the TCRdb copy retains only in-frame clones and omits some. The sample has 120,000 to 150,000 clones; roughly 84% are singletons. The chain joins TRBV3-1 (or the pseudogene TRBV3-2) to TRBJ2-5, with 11 bases fitting TRBD1. The sequenced material came from peripheral blood. The origin of this receptor is a woman aged 55-75 years with acute or convalescent COVID-19. The CDR3, as DNA: TGTGCCAGCAGTCGAAGCGCCCCCGGGACAGGGGGAGAGACCCAGTACTTC. Its translation: CASSRSAPGTGGETQYF.